The 31 T cell receptor beta chains below come from one sample, sequenced in a study of control samples from healthy donors and cancer patients. Clones were read by immunoSEQ multiplex PCR, and TCRdb kept only the in-frame ones, dropping some. The sample lists 120,000 to 150,000 clones, 94% occurring once. What was sequenced was blood. The source is a man aged 35 to 55 in good health.

In its sample, this clone was seen once. The J gene is TRBJ1-5, the V gene TRBV19; TRBD1 matches 8 bases. This CDR3 contains 16 residues. Looked up from germline, CDR1 is LNHDA and CDR2 is SQIVND (reference sequence). V lost 3 bases and J lost 4; bases outside the gene matches: 8. The CDR3 loop is CASSIRTGNNNQPQHF. CDR3 bases: TGTGCCAGTAGTATTAGGACAGGGAACAATAATCAGCCCCAGCATTTT.

The rearrangement joins TRBV3-1 (or the pseudogene TRBV3-2) to TRBJ2-1; tentatively, D is TRBD1 (6 bases). The CDR3 loop spans 16 amino acids. CDR1 is LGHDT and CDR2 is YNNKEL in the germline V gene (reference sequence). V was trimmed by 4 bases and J by 2 bases, leaving 15 bases between them. The CDR3 DNA reads as TGTGCCAGCAGCCCGAGTACAGGGAAGGCCTACAATGAGCAGTTCTTC. Residues: CASSPSTGKAYNEQFF.

The genes are TRBV7-9 and TRBJ2-7; the match to TRBD1 covers 7 bases. This CDR3 is built from 16 residues. V shed 4 bases, J shed 5 bases, and the junction held 14 bases outside the gene matches. Germline V gene lookup returns CDR1 SEHNR and CDR2 FQNEAQ (reference sequence). The CDR3 here is CASSSTRDSNVNEQYF. CDR3 DNA: TGTGCCAGCAGCTCTACAAGGGACAGCAACGTAAACGAGCAGTACTTC.

Details on this clone: Other nucleotide sequences in the sample specify the same CDR3. The chain links TRBV4-1 to TRBJ1-2; 7 bases map to TRBD1. The V segment lost 1 base and the J segment 6 bases; nucleotides outside the gene matches: 2. The CDR3 sequence is 13 residues long. The germline V gene encodes CDR1 MGHRA and CDR2 YSYEKL. The CDR3 DNA reads as TGCGCCAGCAGCCAAGGACAGGGAGATGGCTACACCTTC. Protein: CASSQGQGDGYTF.

This chain joins TRBV7-2 and TRBJ2-7; D may be TRBD1 (5 bases). Germline V gene sequence: CDR1 SGHTA, CDR2 FQGNSA. V was clipped by 4 bases and J by 2 bases, with 9 bases between them. The CDR3 loop spans 13 amino acids. The CDR3: CASSSRVPYEQYF. Here the CDR3 DNA reads TGTGCCAGCAGCTCCAGGGTCCCCTACGAGCAGTACTTC.

V usage is TRBV9 and J usage is TRBJ1-2; TRBD1 matches at 8 bases. Germline V gives CDR1 SGDLS, CDR2 YYNGEE. With 4 bases clipped from V and 2 bases from J, the junction kept 4 bases outside the gene matches. The CDR3 extends over 14 amino acids. Here the CDR3 reads CASSLGQGNYGYTF. In DNA, the CDR3 is TGTGCCAGCAGCCTAGGACAGGGAAACTATGGCTACACCTTC.

J is TRBJ2-2 and V is TRBV25-1; 7 bases match TRBD1. The CDR3 sequence is 16 residues long. J was trimmed by 1 base and V by 6 bases; bases with no gene match: 8. CDR1 is MGHDK and CDR2 is SYGVNS in the germline V gene. In DNA, the CDR3 is TGTGCCAGCAGCGAGCGGACAGGCTTGAACACCGGGGAGCTGTTTTTT. It codes for CASSERTGLNTGELFF.

In this sample, this clone turned up a few times. The chain couples TRBV11-1 to TRBJ1-1, with D maybe TRBD1 (5 bases). Germline V gives CDR1 SGHAT, CDR2 FQDESV (reference sequence). The CDR3 is made up of 13 amino acids. Between the trimmed V and J ends, which lost 6 bases and 4 bases, there was a span of 12 bases. The CDR3 DNA follows: TGTGCCAGCAGGTTGGGGACCGCCACTGAAGCTTTCTTT. Amino acid sequence: CASRLGTATEAFF.

The J gene is TRBJ2-5, the V gene TRBV7-9, with 11 bases aligning to TRBD2. The trim removed 3 bases at V and 5 bases at J, leaving 5 bases unmatched. The germline V gene encodes CDR1 SEHNR and CDR2 FQNEAQ (reference sequence). This CDR3 spans 15 amino acids. CDR3 residues: CASSFSGRADETQYF. CDR3 bases: TGTGCCAGCAGCTTTAGCGGGAGGGCCGATGAGACCCAGTACTTC.

The chain couples TRBV7-6 to TRBJ1-5; D unclear. Trimming shortened V by 1 base and J by 2 bases, and 12 bases separated the two germline ends. The germline gives CDR1 SGHVS, CDR2 FNYEAQ. This CDR3 is 16 amino acids long. CDR3 loop: CASSLGSGSGNQPQHF. As DNA, the CDR3 is TGTGCCAGCAGCTTAGGATCGGGGAGCGGCAATCAGCCCCAGCATTTT. Filled out from reference TRBV7-6 and TRBJ1-5, the complete variable domain reads GAGVSQSPRYKVTKRGQDVALRCDPISGHVSLYWYRQALGQGPEFLTYFNYEAQQDKSGLPNDRFSAERPEGSISTLTIQRTEQRDSAMYRCASSLGSGSGNQPQHFGDGTRLSIL.

The rearrangement joins TRBV5-6 to TRBJ1-2; D is possibly TRBD1 (6 bases). The CDR3 runs 16 residues. Germline V gene sequence: CDR1 SGHDT, CDR2 YYEEEE. V shed 2 bases and J shed 4 bases, with 18 bases lying between them. This CDR3 reads CASSLLQGSVSYGYTF. The CDR3 DNA reads as TGTGCCAGCAGCTTACTTCAGGGGTCAGTATCCTATGGCTACACCTTC.

In this sample, this clone turned up a few times. The chain has TRBV5-1 and TRBJ1-2; no definite D call. The CDR3 is 11 residues long. V shed 6 bases and J shed 7 bases, with 10 bases lying between them. CDR1 and CDR2 (germline): SGHRS, YFSETQ. CDR3 sequence: CASNGAGGYTF. CDR3 in DNA: TGCGCCAGCAATGGTGCTGGTGGCTACACCTTC.

This chain's CDR3 is CASCRATSPNYGYTF. The CDR3 region has the DNA TGTGCCAGCTGCCGAGCGACTTCTCCTAACTATGGCTACACCTTC. This rearrangement joins TRBV3-1 (or the pseudogene TRBV3-2) to TRBJ1-2, with D unclear. The CDR3 extends over 15 amino acids. Trimming left V 8 bases short and J 0 bases short, with 16 bases between. CDR1 is LGHDT, CDR2 YNNKEL, per germline (reference sequence).

The V gene is TRBV11-2, the J gene TRBJ2-7; D remains unclear. With 5 bases removed from V and 6 bases from J, the gap between germline ends came to 20 bases. Per the germline V gene, CDR1 is SGHAT and CDR2 is FQNNGV. The CDR3 spans 15 residues. CDR3 DNA: TGTGCCAGCAGCCCTACTCGTCGGCCTGCTCCCGAGCAGTACTTC. It codes for CASSPTRRPAPEQYF.

The rearrangement uses TRBV4-3 and TRBJ2-5; 7 bases align to TRBD1. J was trimmed by 5 bases and V by 0 bases; bases with no gene match: 6. The germline CDR1 and CDR2 sequences are LGHNA and YSLEER. The CDR3 contains 15 residues. The CDR3 nucleotides are TGCGCCAGCAGCCAAGATGAGGGGGCGGATGAGACCCAGTACTTC. Its translation: CASSQDEGADETQYF.

This chain connects TRBV6-5 to TRBJ2-7, with D unclear. From germline, CDR1 is MNHEY and CDR2 SVGAGI. The CDR3 has 12 residues. The V and J ends lost 7 bases and 0 bases respectively, with 7 bases between them. CDR3 loop: CASISASYEQYF. CDR3 coding DNA: TGTGCCAGCATATCGGCCTCCTACGAGCAGTACTTC.

The chain joins TRBV5-1 to TRBJ2-2; TRBD1 matches 7 bases. In germline, CDR1 is SGHRS, CDR2 YFSETQ. This CDR3 is built from 16 residues. V shed 1 base and J 6 bases; nucleotides not matched to a gene: 9. The CDR3 DNA is TGCGCCAGCAGCTTGAAGCAGGGGGAATACTCCGGGGAGCTGTTTTTT. It specifies CASSLKQGEYSGELFF.

The chain uses TRBV12-3 or TRBV12-4 and TRBJ2-1; no reliable D call. The CDR3 extends over 13 amino acids. Trimming stripped 1 base from V and 1 base from J, with 2 bases between. The CDR3, as DNA: TGTGCCAGCAGTTTAGGGTCCTACAATGAGCAGTTCTTC. It codes for CASSLGSYNEQFF.

The chain is built from TRBV4-1 and TRBJ2-7; 7 bases line up with TRBD2. J gave up 2 bases and V 0 bases, and 13 bases lay outside the gene matches. The V gene's germline CDR1 is MGHRA and CDR2 YSYEKL. There are 18 residues in the CDR3. The CDR3 loop reads CASSQEGMGGYRPYEQYF. CDR3 DNA: TGCGCCAGCAGCCAAGAGGGGATGGGAGGGTACAGGCCCTACGAGCAGTACTTC.

The chain employs TRBV6-5 and TRBJ1-2, with TRBD1 identical over 8 bases. The CDR3 is made up of 13 amino acids. Germline loops: CDR1 MNHEY, CDR2 SVGAGI. Losses at the gene ends were 7 bases for V and 5 bases for J; bases not matched to a gene: 6. The DNA of the CDR3 is TGTGCCAGCACCCCGGGACAGGTTTATGGCTACACCTTC. This gives the protein CASTPGQVYGYTF.

The rearrangement uses TRBV6-1 and TRBJ1-1; no reliable D call. CDR3 length: 13 amino acids. The V end lost 1 base, the J end lost 5 bases, and 8 bases lay between the germline ends. The germline CDR1 and CDR2 sequences are MNHNS and SASEGT. The CDR3 DNA reads as TGTGCCAGCAGTGAAGGGGTAGCGACTGAAGCTTTCTTT. It codes for CASSEGVATEAFF.

The chain links TRBV6-2 or TRBV6-3 to TRBJ2-3; no reliable D call. This CDR3 contains 14 residues. Germline V lookup: CDR1 MNHEY, CDR2 SVGEGT. V lost 2 bases and J lost 5, with 11 bases in between. Here the CDR3 DNA reads TGTGCCAGCAGTTACATAGATCTCGGAGATACGCAGTATTTT. Protein product: CASSYIDLGDTQYF.

V is TRBV24-1 and J is TRBJ2-5; the D call may be TRBD1 or TRBD2 (5 bases each). CDR1 and CDR2 from the germline V gene are KGHDR and SFDVKD. Trimming left V 1 base short and J 1 base short, with 12 bases between. The CDR3 extends over 16 amino acids. CDR3 sequence: CATSDFGTVTQETQYF. The CDR3 DNA reads TGTGCCACCAGTGATTTCGGGACGGTGACCCAAGAGACCCAGTACTTC.

The chain is built from TRBV4-1 and TRBJ2-7, with 10 positions matching TRBD2. The trim removed 0 bases at V and 3 bases at J, leaving 2 bases unmatched. The CDR3 has 15 amino acids. Germline assignment: CDR1 MGHRA and CDR2 YSYEKL. The CDR3 protein is CASSQERTSGYEQYF. The CDR3 DNA reads as TGCGCCAGCAGCCAAGAAAGGACTAGCGGCTACGAGCAGTACTTC.

V is TRBV7-9 and J is TRBJ1-2, with a tentative D call TRBD1 (5 bases). The germline CDR1 and CDR2 sequences are SEHNR and FQNEAQ (reference sequence). The CDR3 runs to 13 residues. Trimming took 1 base from V and 7 from J, leaving 10 bases between them. This CDR3 reads CASSLELRAGYTF. DNA of the CDR3: TGTGCCAGCAGCTTAGAACTCAGGGCTGGCTACACCTTC.

The CDR3 protein is CASSVGSGTYGYTF. Written as DNA, the CDR3 is TGTGCCAGCAGCGTAGGATCAGGAACGTATGGCTACACCTTC. The genes are TRBV9 and TRBJ1-2, with D unclear. Germline V gene data show CDR1 as SGDLS and CDR2 as YYNGEE. The V and J ends lost 0 bases and 5 bases respectively, with 11 bases between them. The CDR3 has 14 amino acids.

The rearrangement uses TRBV28 and TRBJ2-5, with 9 bases that match TRBD2. This CDR3 is built from 15 residues. After removal of 5 bases from V and 2 bases from J, the junction contained 6 bases not matched to a gene. Germline V gene sequence: CDR1 MDHEN, CDR2 SYDVKM. The CDR3 protein is CASSDSLAGQETQYF. The CDR3 DNA is TGTGCCAGCAGTGATAGCCTAGCGGGACAAGAGACCCAGTACTTC. The full variable domain, completed using reference TRBV28 and TRBJ2-5, is DVKVTQSSRYLVKRTGEKVFLECVQDMDHENMFWYRQDPGLGLRLIYFSYDVKMKEKGDIPEGYSVSREKKERFSLILESASTNQTSMYLCASSDSLAGQETQYFGPGTRLLVL.

The genes are TRBV24-1 and TRBJ2-1; weak D call: TRBD1 (6 bases). With 4 bases removed from V and 10 bases from J, the gap between germline ends came to 22 bases. The CDR3 consists of 16 residues. CDR1 is KGHDR, CDR2 SFDVKD, per germline. Written as DNA, the CDR3 is TGTGCCACCAGTGACCCTACCGGGACATCAGCTTGGGAGCAGTTCTTC. Residues: CATSDPTGTSAWEQFF.

As DNA, the CDR3 is TGTGCCAGCAGCCCCCCGGGGGGGACAGGGGATGAAAAACTGTTTTTT. This codes for CASSPPGGTGDEKLFF. The V gene is TRBV9, the J gene TRBJ1-4; TRBD1 matches 10 bases. CDR1 is SGDLS, CDR2 YYNGEE, per germline. The CDR3 is made up of 16 amino acids. After removal of 4 bases from V and 6 bases from J, the junction contained 9 bases not matched to a gene.

The rearrangement uses TRBV4-2 and TRBJ1-2, with D unresolved. V was cut by 5 bases and J by 1 base, with 20 bases left in between. The germline CDR1 and CDR2 sequences are LGHNA and YNFKEQ. The CDR3 runs to 17 residues. The chain's CDR3 is CASSVPSYRTHNYGYTF. CDR3 bases: TGTGCCAGCAGCGTTCCCTCTTACAGAACCCATAACTATGGCTACACCTTC.

The J gene is TRBJ1-1, the V gene TRBV3-1 (or the pseudogene TRBV3-2); no definite D call. CDR1 and CDR2 (germline): LGHDT, YNNKEL (reference sequence). CDR3 size: 14 residues. Trimming removed 1 base at V and 2 bases at J, with 8 bases between. Written as DNA, the CDR3 is TGTGCCAGCAGCCAAGCCGGAGAAAACACTGAAGCTTTCTTT. Translated, it gives CASSQAGENTEAFF.